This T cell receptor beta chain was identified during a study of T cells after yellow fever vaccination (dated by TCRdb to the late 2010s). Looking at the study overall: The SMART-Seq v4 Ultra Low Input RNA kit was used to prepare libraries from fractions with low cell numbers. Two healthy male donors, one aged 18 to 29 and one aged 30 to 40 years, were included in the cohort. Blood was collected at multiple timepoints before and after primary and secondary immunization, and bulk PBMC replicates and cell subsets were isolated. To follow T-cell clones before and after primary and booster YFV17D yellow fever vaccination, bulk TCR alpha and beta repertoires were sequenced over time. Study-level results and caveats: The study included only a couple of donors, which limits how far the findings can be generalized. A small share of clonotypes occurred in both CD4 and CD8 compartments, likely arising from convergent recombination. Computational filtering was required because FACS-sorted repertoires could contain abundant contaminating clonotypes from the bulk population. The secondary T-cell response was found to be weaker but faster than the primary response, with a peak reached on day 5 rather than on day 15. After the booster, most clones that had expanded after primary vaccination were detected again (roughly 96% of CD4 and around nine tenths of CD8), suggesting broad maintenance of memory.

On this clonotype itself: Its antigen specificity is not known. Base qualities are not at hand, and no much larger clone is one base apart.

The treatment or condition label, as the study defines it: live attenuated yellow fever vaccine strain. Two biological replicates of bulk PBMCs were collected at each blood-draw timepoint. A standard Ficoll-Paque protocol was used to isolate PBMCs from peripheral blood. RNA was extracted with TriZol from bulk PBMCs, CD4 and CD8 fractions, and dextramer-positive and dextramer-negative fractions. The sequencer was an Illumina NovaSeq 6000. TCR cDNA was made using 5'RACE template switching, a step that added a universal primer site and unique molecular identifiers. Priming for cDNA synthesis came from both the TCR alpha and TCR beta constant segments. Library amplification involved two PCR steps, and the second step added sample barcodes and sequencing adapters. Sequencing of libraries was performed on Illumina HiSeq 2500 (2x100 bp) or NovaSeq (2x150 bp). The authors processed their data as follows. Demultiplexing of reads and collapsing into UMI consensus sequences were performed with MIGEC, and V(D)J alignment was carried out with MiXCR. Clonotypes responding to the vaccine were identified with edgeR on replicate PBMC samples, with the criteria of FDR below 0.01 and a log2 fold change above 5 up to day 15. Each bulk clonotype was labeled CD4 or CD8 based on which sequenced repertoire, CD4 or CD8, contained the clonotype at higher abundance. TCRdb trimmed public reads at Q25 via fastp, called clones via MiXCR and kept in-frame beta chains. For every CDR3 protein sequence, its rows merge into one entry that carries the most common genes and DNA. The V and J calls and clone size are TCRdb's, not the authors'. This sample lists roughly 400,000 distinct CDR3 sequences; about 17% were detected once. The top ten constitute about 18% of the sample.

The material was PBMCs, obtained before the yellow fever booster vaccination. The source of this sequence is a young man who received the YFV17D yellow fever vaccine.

At the DNA level, the sequence is TGTGCCAGCAGGGGGGCCCCTAATGAAAAACTGTTTTTT. This gives the protein CASRGAPNEKLFF. This sequence uses TRBV12-3 or TRBV12-4 and TRBJ1-4; TRBD1 might be the D gene, on 6 matching bases. CDR3 length: 13 amino acids, cysteine to phenylalanine. Only the CDR3 DNA stays, 39 bases, in frame from base 1. V drops 6 bases and J drops 3 bases, leaving 8 bases in between.